This T cell receptor (beta chain) was identified during a study of blood T cell repertoires in COVID-19. In the study overall: Acute and convalescent COVID-19 samples came from the United States, Italy and Spain. Sources were T cells, B-cell-depleted T cells, or PBMCs; the material itself was cDNA or gDNA.

As processed by the authors: Cell counts per sample came from amplifying reference gene primers. Sequencing was performed with immunoSEQ multiplex PCR; in TCRdb, only in-frame clones are kept and a portion is missing. D and trimming were read from the DNA, whereas the V and J calls and clone size are those reported in that table. The sample carries roughly 72,000 clones, roughly 88% recorded once. The CDR3 consists of 15 residues. J gave up 5 bases and V 5 bases, and 6 bases lay outside the gene matches. CDR1 and CDR2 (germline): PRHDT, FYEKMQ (reference sequence). This chain links TRBV13 with TRBJ2-2; TRBD1 agrees at 9 bases. Sequenced input: peripheral blood. The receptor was isolated from a human donor in a cohort sampled during active COVID-19. DNA for the CDR3: TGTGCCAGCAGCCTGACAGGGGGTGGTACCGGGGAGCTGTTTTTT. This sequence encodes CASSLTGGGTGELFF.